These T cell receptor beta chains were read from a single sample in a study of blood T cell repertoires in COVID-19. Sequencing was performed with immunoSEQ multiplex PCR; in TCRdb, only in-frame clones are kept and a portion is missing. The data contain 240,000 or so clones, roughly 85% of them singletons. The source material was peripheral blood. The receptors derive from a woman younger than 30 with acute or convalescent COVID-19. Both conserved end residues are part of each CDR3. The order of the fields is D gene, clone size, J gene, CDR3 length, V gene, CDR3 DNA, CDR3 protein. The D gene is left open where the match is weak. Size tells how often a clone was seen (once, few, many) or the class of an expanded clone, and some rows leave it out.

d_gene: .
abundance: .
j_gene: TRBJ2-2
len: 14
v_gene: TRBV7-2
CDR3nt: TGTGCCAGCAGCTTGGGGCTTAACACCGGGGAGCTGTTTTTT
CDR3aa: CASSLGLNTGELFF

d_gene: TRBD1
abundance: .
j_gene: TRBJ2-7
len: 14
v_gene: TRBV10-3
CDR3nt: TGTGCCATCAGTCTGACAGGGGCATCCTACGAGCAGTACTTC
CDR3aa: CAISLTGASYEQYF

d_gene: TRBD1
abundance: .
j_gene: TRBJ1-1
len: 18
v_gene: TRBV4-1
CDR3nt: TGCGCCAGCAGCCAAGACCCCGGGACAGGGGGCGTAGGGACTGAAGCTTTCTTT
CDR3aa: CASSQDPGTGGVGTEAFF

d_gene: .
abundance: .
j_gene: TRBJ2-7
len: 12
v_gene: TRBV3-1/TRBV3-2
CDR3nt: TGTGCCAGCAGCCTACAGGGTCTCGAGCAGTACTTC
CDR3aa: CASSLQGLEQYF

d_gene: .
abundance: .
j_gene: TRBJ2-3
len: 12
v_gene: TRBV12-3/TRBV12-4
CDR3nt: TGTGCCAGCAGTTTGGTAACTGATACGCAGTATTTT
CDR3aa: CASSLVTDTQYF

d_gene: TRBD1
abundance: .
j_gene: TRBJ2-7
len: 15
v_gene: TRBV29-1
CDR3nt: TGCAGCGTTGAAGAGGGACAGGGGAGGTTCTACGAGCAGTACTTC
CDR3aa: CSVEEGQGRFYEQYF

d_gene: .
abundance: .
j_gene: TRBJ1-6
len: 17
v_gene: TRBV4-3
CDR3nt: TGCGCCAGCAGCCCCCTGGGTATCGGGGGGTATAATTCACCCCTCCACTTT
CDR3aa: CASSPLGIGGYNSPLHF

d_gene: .
abundance: .
j_gene: TRBJ1-4
len: 13
v_gene: TRBV7-8
CDR3nt: TGTGCCAGCAGCGTAAGGGGATGGGAAAAACTGTTTTTT
CDR3aa: CASSVRGWEKLFF

d_gene: TRBD1
abundance: .
j_gene: TRBJ1-3
len: 18
v_gene: TRBV4-1
CDR3nt: TGCGCCAGCAGCCAAGAGGCCGGCAGGGGGACCTCTGGAAACACCATATATTTT
CDR3aa: CASSQEAGRGTSGNTIYF

d_gene: TRBD2
abundance: .
j_gene: TRBJ2-5
len: 14
v_gene: TRBV7-9
CDR3nt: TGTGCCAGCAGCATAGGACTAGATTTAGAGACCCAGTACTTC
CDR3aa: CASSIGLDLETQYF

d_gene: TRBD2
abundance: few
j_gene: TRBJ2-3
len: 18
v_gene: TRBV24-1
CDR3nt: TGTGCCACCAGTGCTCCGGGACTAGCGGGAGGGCCGGGAGATACGCAGTATTTT
CDR3aa: CATSAPGLAGGPGDTQYF

d_gene: TRBD1
abundance: .
j_gene: TRBJ1-2
len: 14
v_gene: TRBV6-5
CDR3nt: TGTGCCAGCAGTTACGCCGGGGACAGCTATGGCTACACCTTC
CDR3aa: CASSYAGDSYGYTF

d_gene: TRBD1
abundance: .
j_gene: TRBJ2-7
len: 14
v_gene: TRBV27
CDR3nt: TGTGCCAGCAGTTCAAGACAGGGGATAGGCGAGCAGTACTTC
CDR3aa: CASSSRQGIGEQYF

d_gene: TRBD1
abundance: .
j_gene: TRBJ1-2
len: 15
v_gene: TRBV25-1
CDR3nt: TGTGCCAGCAGTGACCCGCTTGGACAGGACTATGGCTACACCTTC
CDR3aa: CASSDPLGQDYGYTF

d_gene: TRBD2
abundance: .
j_gene: TRBJ2-7
len: 19
v_gene: TRBV7-9
CDR3nt: TGTGCCAGCAGCTTCCTCCCGGGACTAGCGGGAGTGGGTCCCTACGAGCAGTACTTC
CDR3aa: CASSFLPGLAGVGPYEQYF

d_gene: .
abundance: .
j_gene: TRBJ2-7
len: 14
v_gene: TRBV19
CDR3nt: TGTGCCAGTAGTATGGGCAGGGATACCTACGAGCAGTACTTC
CDR3aa: CASSMGRDTYEQYF

d_gene: .
abundance: .
j_gene: TRBJ2-5
len: 18
v_gene: TRBV7-2
CDR3nt: TGTGCCAGCAGCTCCCCCACAGGGGGGGGCCCCTCGGTAGAGACCCAGTACTTC
CDR3aa: CASSSPTGGGPSVETQYF

d_gene: TRBD1
abundance: .
j_gene: TRBJ2-2
len: 14
v_gene: TRBV19
CDR3nt: TGTGCCAGTAGTATGACAGGGTGGATCGGGGAGCTGTTTTTT
CDR3aa: CASSMTGWIGELFF

d_gene: TRBD2
abundance: .
j_gene: TRBJ2-5
len: 15
v_gene: TRBV29-1
CDR3nt: TGCAGCGTTCGTCGACTAGCGGGTTTCCAAGAGACCCAGTACTTC
CDR3aa: CSVRRLAGFQETQYF

d_gene: TRBD2
abundance: .
j_gene: TRBJ2-5
len: 16
v_gene: TRBV3-1/TRBV3-2
CDR3nt: TGTGCCAGCAGCCAAGATCGGGGGGGAGGCCAAGAGACCCAGTACTTC
CDR3aa: CASSQDRGGGQETQYF

d_gene: TRBD1
abundance: .
j_gene: TRBJ2-1
len: 14
v_gene: TRBV9
CDR3nt: TGTGCCAGCAGCGAGGGACAGGGGGCCTATGAGCAGTTCTTC
CDR3aa: CASSEGQGAYEQFF

d_gene: .
abundance: once
j_gene: TRBJ1-1
len: 13
v_gene: TRBV2
CDR3nt: TGTGCCAGCAATGGGGGGACGAACACTGAAGCTTTCTTT
CDR3aa: CASNGGTNTEAFF

d_gene: .
abundance: .
j_gene: TRBJ2-3
len: 19
v_gene: TRBV9
CDR3nt: TGTGCCAGCAGCGCGGTTAGGGCCGCCGGGGGAGCGAGCACAGATACGCAGTATTTT
CDR3aa: CASSAVRAAGGASTDTQYF

d_gene: TRBD1
abundance: .
j_gene: TRBJ2-1
len: 17
v_gene: TRBV11-2
CDR3nt: TGTGCCAGCAGCTTACGACCCGGGACAGGGACCAACAATGAGCAGTTCTTC
CDR3aa: CASSLRPGTGTNNEQFF

d_gene: TRBD1
abundance: few
j_gene: TRBJ1-2
len: 20
v_gene: TRBV19
CDR3nt: TGTGCCAGTAGTATGGCGGGAAAAGGGACAGGGGGCTCCAAAAACTATGGCTACACCTTC
CDR3aa: CASSMAGKGTGGSKNYGYTF

d_gene: TRBD1
abundance: .
j_gene: TRBJ1-1
len: 18
v_gene: TRBV5-4
CDR3nt: TGTGCCAGCAGCTTGGCCGGGCAGGGGGCAGATCCGAACACTGAAGCTTTCTTT
CDR3aa: CASSLAGQGADPNTEAFF

d_gene: TRBD1
abundance: .
j_gene: TRBJ2-5
len: 14
v_gene: TRBV19
CDR3nt: TGTGCCAGTCGGGACAGGAGTCTCGCAGAGACCCAGTACTTC
CDR3aa: CASRDRSLAETQYF

d_gene: TRBD1
abundance: .
j_gene: TRBJ1-5
len: 18
v_gene: TRBV30
CDR3nt: TGTGCCTGGAGGCCACCGGGACAGGGTTTCGGTGGCAATCAGCCCCAGCATTTT
CDR3aa: CAWRPPGQGFGGNQPQHF

d_gene: TRBD2
abundance: once
j_gene: TRBJ2-7
len: 17
v_gene: TRBV14
CDR3nt: TGTGCCAGCAGCCAAGACACGGGACTAGCGGGCAACTACGAGCAGTACTTC
CDR3aa: CASSQDTGLAGNYEQYF

d_gene: TRBD1
abundance: .
j_gene: TRBJ2-7
len: 12
v_gene: TRBV29-1
CDR3nt: TGCAGCGCCAGGGGGCAGTCCTACGAGCAGTACTTC
CDR3aa: CSARGQSYEQYF

d_gene: .
abundance: .
j_gene: TRBJ1-5
len: 16
v_gene: TRBV28
CDR3nt: TGTGCCAGCAGTTTAGGGGAGATCTATAGCAATCAGCCCCAGCATTTT
CDR3aa: CASSLGEIYSNQPQHF

d_gene: .
abundance: .
j_gene: TRBJ2-5
len: 15
v_gene: TRBV5-1
CDR3nt: TGCGCCAGCAGACGGACCGGGACTGGACAAGAGACCCAGTACTTC
CDR3aa: CASRRTGTGQETQYF

d_gene: TRBD1
abundance: .
j_gene: TRBJ1-2
len: 13
v_gene: TRBV5-8
CDR3nt: TGTGCCAGCAGCTTGTGGACAGGGAAAGGCTACACCTTC
CDR3aa: CASSLWTGKGYTF

d_gene: TRBD1
abundance: .
j_gene: TRBJ2-1
len: 21
v_gene: TRBV23-1
CDR3nt: TGCGCCAGCAGTAGGCGGACAGGGGTATTATCTGGGAGCGCGAAGTACAATGAGCAGTTCTTC
CDR3aa: CASSRRTGVLSGSAKYNEQFF

d_gene: .
abundance: .
j_gene: TRBJ1-6
len: 15
v_gene: TRBV4-3
CDR3nt: TGCGCCAGCAGCCAAGATTACAGATCCTATTCACCCCTCCACTTT
CDR3aa: CASSQDYRSYSPLHF

d_gene: .
abundance: .
j_gene: TRBJ2-1
len: 12
v_gene: TRBV11-2
CDR3nt: TGTGCCAGCAGCTTAGATGGAGATGAGCAGTTCTTC
CDR3aa: CASSLDGDEQFF

d_gene: TRBD1
abundance: .
j_gene: TRBJ2-5
len: 14
v_gene: TRBV5-1
CDR3nt: TGCGCCAGCAGAACCGGGACAGGACAAGAGACCCAGTACTTC
CDR3aa: CASRTGTGQETQYF

d_gene: TRBD1
abundance: .
j_gene: TRBJ2-7
len: 12
v_gene: TRBV30
CDR3nt: TGTGCCTGGAGTGGCCCGACAGGGGACCTGTACTTC
CDR3aa: CAWSGPTGDLYF

d_gene: TRBD2
abundance: once
j_gene: TRBJ2-1
len: 18
v_gene: TRBV5-1
CDR3nt: TGCGCCAGCAGCTTGGACAGGGGGGAACTAGCGGGAGAGGATGAGCAGTTCTTC
CDR3aa: CASSLDRGELAGEDEQFF

d_gene: .
abundance: .
j_gene: TRBJ1-1
len: 14
v_gene: TRBV7-2
CDR3nt: TGTGCCAGCAGCTTACTACAGAGGAACACTGAAGCTTTCTTT
CDR3aa: CASSLLQRNTEAFF

d_gene: TRBD2
abundance: .
j_gene: TRBJ2-2
len: 16
v_gene: TRBV7-2
CDR3nt: TGTGCCAGCAGCCTAGCGGGACTCTCTAAAACCGGGGAGCTGTTTTTT
CDR3aa: CASSLAGLSKTGELFF

d_gene: .
abundance: .
j_gene: TRBJ1-2
len: 13
v_gene: TRBV18
CDR3nt: TGTGCCAGCTCACGTCGGACAGACTATGGCTACACCTTC
CDR3aa: CASSRRTDYGYTF